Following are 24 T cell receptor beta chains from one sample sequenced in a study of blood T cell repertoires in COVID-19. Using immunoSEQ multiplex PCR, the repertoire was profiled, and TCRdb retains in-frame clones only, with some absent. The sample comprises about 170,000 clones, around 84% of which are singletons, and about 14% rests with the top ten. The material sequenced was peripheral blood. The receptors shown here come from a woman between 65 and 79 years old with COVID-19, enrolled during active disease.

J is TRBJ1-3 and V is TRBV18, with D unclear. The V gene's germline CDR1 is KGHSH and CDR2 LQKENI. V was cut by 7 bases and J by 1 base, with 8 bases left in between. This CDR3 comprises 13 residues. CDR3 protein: CASYQSSGNTIYF. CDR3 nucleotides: TGTGCCAGCTACCAGTCTTCTGGAAACACCATATATTTT.

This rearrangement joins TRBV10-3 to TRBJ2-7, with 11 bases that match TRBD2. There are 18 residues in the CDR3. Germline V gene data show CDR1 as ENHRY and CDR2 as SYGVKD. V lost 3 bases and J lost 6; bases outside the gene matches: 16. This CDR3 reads CAISDLGTSGQQGIEQYF. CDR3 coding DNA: TGTGCCATCAGTGATCTCGGGACTAGCGGCCAGCAGGGTATCGAGCAGTACTTC.

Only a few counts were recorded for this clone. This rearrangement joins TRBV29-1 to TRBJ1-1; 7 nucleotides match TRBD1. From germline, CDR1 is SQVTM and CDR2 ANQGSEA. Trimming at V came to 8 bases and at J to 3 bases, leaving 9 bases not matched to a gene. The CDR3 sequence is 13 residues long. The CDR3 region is CSLTDRADTEAFF. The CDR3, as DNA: TGCAGCCTCACTGACAGGGCGGACACTGAAGCTTTCTTT.

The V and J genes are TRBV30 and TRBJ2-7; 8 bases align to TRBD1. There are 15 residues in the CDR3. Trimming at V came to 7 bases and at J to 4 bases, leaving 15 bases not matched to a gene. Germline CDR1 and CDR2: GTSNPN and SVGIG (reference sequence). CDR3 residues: CASPKEDRAQYEQYV. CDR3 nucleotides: TGTGCCTCTCCAAAAGAGGACAGGGCCCAGTACGAGCAGTACGTC.

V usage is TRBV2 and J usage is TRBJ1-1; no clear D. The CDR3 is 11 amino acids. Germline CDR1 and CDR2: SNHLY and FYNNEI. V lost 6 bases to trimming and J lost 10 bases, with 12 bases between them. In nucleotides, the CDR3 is TGTGCCAGCAGGCAACTTAGCGGAGCTTTCTTT. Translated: CASRQLSGAFF.

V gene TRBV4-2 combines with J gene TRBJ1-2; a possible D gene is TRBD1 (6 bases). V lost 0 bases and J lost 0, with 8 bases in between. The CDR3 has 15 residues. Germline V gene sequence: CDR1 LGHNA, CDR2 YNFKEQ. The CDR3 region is CASSQDTGPNYGYTF. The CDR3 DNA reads TGTGCCAGCAGCCAAGATACAGGGCCTAACTATGGCTACACCTTC.

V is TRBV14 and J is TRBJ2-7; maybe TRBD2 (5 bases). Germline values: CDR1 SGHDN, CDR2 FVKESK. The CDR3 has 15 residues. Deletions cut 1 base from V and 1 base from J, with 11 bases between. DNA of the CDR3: TGTGCCAGCAGCCAAGTACGGGGTGCTTCCTACGAGCAGTACTTC. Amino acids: CASSQVRGASYEQYF.

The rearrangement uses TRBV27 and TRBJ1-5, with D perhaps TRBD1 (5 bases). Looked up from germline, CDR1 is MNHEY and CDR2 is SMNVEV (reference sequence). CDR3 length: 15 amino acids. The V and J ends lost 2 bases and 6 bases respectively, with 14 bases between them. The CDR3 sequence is CASSLQGVNSQPQHF. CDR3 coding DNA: TGTGCCAGCAGTTTACAGGGTGTAAATAGTCAGCCCCAGCATTTT.

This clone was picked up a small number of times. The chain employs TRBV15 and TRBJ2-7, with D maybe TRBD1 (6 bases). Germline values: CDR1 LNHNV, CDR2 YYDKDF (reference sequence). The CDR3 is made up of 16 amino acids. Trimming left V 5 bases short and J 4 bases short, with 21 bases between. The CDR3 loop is CATSERATGTIYEQYV. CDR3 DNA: TGTGCCACCAGCGAGCGTGCTACAGGGACCATTTACGAGCAGTACGTC.

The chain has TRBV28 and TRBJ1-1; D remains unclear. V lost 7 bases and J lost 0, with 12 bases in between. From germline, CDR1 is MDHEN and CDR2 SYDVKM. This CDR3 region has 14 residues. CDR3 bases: TGTGCCAGCACCTCGGGAGGCTTGAACACTGAAGCTTTCTTT. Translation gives CASTSGGLNTEAFF.

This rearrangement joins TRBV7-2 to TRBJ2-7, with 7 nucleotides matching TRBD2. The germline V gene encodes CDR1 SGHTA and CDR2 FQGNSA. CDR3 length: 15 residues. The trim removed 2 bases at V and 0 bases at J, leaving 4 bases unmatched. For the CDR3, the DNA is TGTGCCAGCAGCTTACTCGGCGGGAGCTCCTACGAGCAGTACTTC. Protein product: CASSLLGGSSYEQYF.

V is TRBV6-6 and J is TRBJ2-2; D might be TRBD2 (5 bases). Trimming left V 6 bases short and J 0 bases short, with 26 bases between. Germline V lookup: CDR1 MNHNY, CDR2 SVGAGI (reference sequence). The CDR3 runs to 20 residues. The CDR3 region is CASSTTARAGLLPNTGELFF. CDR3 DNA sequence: TGTGCCAGCAGCACGACCGCTAGGGCGGGTTTACTACCGAACACCGGGGAGCTGTTTTTT.

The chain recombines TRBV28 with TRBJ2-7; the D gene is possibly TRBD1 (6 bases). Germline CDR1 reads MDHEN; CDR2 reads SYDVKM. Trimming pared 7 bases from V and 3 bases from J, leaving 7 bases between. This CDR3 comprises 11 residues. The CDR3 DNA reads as TGTGCCAGCAAACAGGGCTACGAGCAGTACTTC. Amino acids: CASKQGYEQYF.

The CDR3 sequence is CASSQDRPSGRSETQYF. For the CDR3, the DNA is TGTGCCAGCAGCCAAGATCGTCCTAGCGGGAGAAGCGAGACCCAGTACTTC. V and J are TRBV4-2 and TRBJ2-5; 10 positions match TRBD2. CDR3 length equals 17 residues. Germline V gene sequence: CDR1 LGHNA, CDR2 YNFKEQ. The V gene end was trimmed by 0 bases and the J gene end by 5 bases; junction bases not matched to a gene: 9.

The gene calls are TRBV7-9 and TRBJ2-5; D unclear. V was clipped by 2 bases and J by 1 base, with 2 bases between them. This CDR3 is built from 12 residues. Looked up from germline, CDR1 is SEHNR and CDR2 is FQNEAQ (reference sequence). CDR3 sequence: CASSLLQETQYF. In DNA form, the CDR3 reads TGTGCCAGCAGCTTACTCCAAGAGACCCAGTACTTC.

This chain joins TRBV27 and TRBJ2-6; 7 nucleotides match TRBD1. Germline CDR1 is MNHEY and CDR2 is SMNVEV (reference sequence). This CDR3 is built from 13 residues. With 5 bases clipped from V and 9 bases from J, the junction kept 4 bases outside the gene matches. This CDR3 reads CASSLRQGNVLTF. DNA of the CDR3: TGTGCCAGCAGTCTTAGACAGGGCAACGTCCTGACTTTC.

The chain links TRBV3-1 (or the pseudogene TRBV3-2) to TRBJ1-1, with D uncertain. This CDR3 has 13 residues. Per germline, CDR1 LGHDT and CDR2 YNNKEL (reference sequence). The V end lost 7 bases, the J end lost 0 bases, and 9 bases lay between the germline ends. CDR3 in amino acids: CASTGYMNTEAFF. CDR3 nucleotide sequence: TGTGCCAGCACGGGGTATATGAACACTGAAGCTTTCTTT.

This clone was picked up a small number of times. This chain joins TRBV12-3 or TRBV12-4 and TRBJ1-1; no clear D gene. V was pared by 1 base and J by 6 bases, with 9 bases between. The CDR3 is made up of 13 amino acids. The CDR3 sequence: CASSLGQAAEAFF. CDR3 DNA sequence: TGTGCCAGCAGTTTAGGGCAGGCCGCTGAAGCTTTCTTT.

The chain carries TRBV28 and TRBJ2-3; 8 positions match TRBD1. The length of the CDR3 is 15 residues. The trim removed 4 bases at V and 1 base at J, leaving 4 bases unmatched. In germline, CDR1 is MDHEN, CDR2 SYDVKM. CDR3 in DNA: TGTGCCAGCAGTTACTCGACAGGGGGCACAGATACGCAGTATTTT. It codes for CASSYSTGGTDTQYF.

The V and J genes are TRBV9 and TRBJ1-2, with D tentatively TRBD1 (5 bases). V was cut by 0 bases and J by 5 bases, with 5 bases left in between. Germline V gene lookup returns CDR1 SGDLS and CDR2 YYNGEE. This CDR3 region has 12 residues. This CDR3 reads CASSVEGYGYTF. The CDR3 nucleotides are TGTGCCAGCAGCGTAGAGGGGTATGGCTACACCTTC.

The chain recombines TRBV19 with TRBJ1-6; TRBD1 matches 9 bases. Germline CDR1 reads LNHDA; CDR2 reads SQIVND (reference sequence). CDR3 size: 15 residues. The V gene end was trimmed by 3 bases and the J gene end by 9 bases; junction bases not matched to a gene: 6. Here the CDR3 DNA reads TGTGCCAGTAGTATTTCCGGGACAGGGACTTCACCCCTCCACTTT. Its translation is CASSISGTGTSPLHF. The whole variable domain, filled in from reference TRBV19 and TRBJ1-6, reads DGGITQSPKYLFRKEGQNVTLSCEQNLNHDAMYWYRQDPGQGLRLIYYSQIVNDFQKGDIAEGYSVSREKKESFPLTVTSAQKNPTAFYLCASSISGTGTSPLHFGNGTRLTVT.

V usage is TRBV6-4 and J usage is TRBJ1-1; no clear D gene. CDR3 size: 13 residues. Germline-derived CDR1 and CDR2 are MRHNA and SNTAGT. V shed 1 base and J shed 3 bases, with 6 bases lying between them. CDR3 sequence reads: CASSDWADTEAFF. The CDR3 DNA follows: TGTGCCAGCAGTGACTGGGCAGACACTGAAGCTTTCTTT.

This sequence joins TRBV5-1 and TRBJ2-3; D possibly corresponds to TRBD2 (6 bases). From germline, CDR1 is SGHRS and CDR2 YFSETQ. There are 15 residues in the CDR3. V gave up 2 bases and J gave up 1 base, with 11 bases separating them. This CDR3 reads CASSFRDSGTDTQYF. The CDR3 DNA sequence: TGCGCCAGCAGCTTCCGGGACTCAGGCACAGATACGCAGTATTTT.

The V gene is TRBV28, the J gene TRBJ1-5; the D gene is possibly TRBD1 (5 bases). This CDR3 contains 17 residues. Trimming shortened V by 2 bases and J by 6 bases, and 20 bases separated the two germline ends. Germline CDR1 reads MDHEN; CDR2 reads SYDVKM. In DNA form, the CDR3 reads TGTGCCAGCAGTTTAGGCTTTACCCCAGGGAGGAGTCAGCCCCAGCATTTT. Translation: CASSLGFTPGRSQPQHF. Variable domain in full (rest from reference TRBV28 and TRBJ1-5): DVKVTQSSRYLVKRTGEKVFLECVQDMDHENMFWYRQDPGLGLRLIYFSYDVKMKEKGDIPEGYSVSREKKERFSLILESASTNQTSMYLCASSLGFTPGRSQPQHFGDGTRLSIL.